A selection of T cell receptor beta chains follows, all from one sample in a study of T cell changes during pregnancy in multiple sclerosis. Generated by immunoSEQ multiplex PCR, the TCRdb table keeps only in-frame clones and is missing some. In the table there are 20,000 to 25,000 clones, about nine tenths of which are singletons. The source material was CD8+ T cells from peripheral blood mononuclear cells, sampled in the first trimester of pregnancy. The receptors come from a female donor in good health, enrolled as a control in a pregnancy study. Each CDR3 is given with its conserved first and last residue. Each record gives: J gene, CDR3 length, V gene, D gene, clone size, CDR3 protein, CDR3 DNA. D genes are given only for firm matches. Clone size appears in some rows only: once, few, many, or a class for an expanded clone.

j_gene: TRBJ2-2
len: 18
v_gene: TRBV7-2
d_gene: -
abundance: once
CDR3aa: CASSLSISQGIETGELFF
CDR3nt: TGTGCCAGCAGCTTATCAATATCGCAGGGGATTGAAACCGGGGAGCTGTTTTTT

j_gene: TRBJ2-3
len: 18
v_gene: TRBV7-9
d_gene: TRBD1
abundance: -
CDR3aa: CASSDYGGTGVGADTQYF
CDR3nt: TGTGCCAGCAGCGACTACGGCGGGACAGGGGTAGGCGCAGATACGCAGTATTTT

j_gene: TRBJ2-1
len: 15
v_gene: TRBV5-4
d_gene: -
abundance: -
CDR3aa: CASSLVPGDYNEQFF
CDR3nt: TGTGCCAGCAGCTTGGTACCAGGGGATTACAATGAGCAGTTCTTC

j_gene: TRBJ1-2
len: 15
v_gene: TRBV5-6
d_gene: -
abundance: -
CDR3aa: CASSQDLDSDYGYTF
CDR3nt: TGTGCCAGCAGCCAAGATTTGGACAGCGACTATGGCTACACCTTC

j_gene: TRBJ1-2
len: 14
v_gene: TRBV7-8
d_gene: TRBD1
abundance: -
CDR3aa: CASSPTGGRDGYTF
CDR3nt: TGTGCCAGCAGCCCGACAGGGGGCCGGGATGGCTACACCTTC

j_gene: TRBJ2-7
len: 18
v_gene: TRBV7-9
d_gene: -
abundance: -
CDR3aa: CASSLGGGLGGASYEQYF
CDR3nt: TGTGCCAGCAGCTTAGGAGGAGGCTTAGGGGGGGCTTCCTACGAGCAGTACTTC

j_gene: TRBJ2-7
len: 15
v_gene: TRBV11-3
d_gene: -
abundance: -
CDR3aa: CASSLDSRLGHEQYF
CDR3nt: TGTGCCAGCAGCTTAGATTCGCGACTAGGTCACGAGCAGTACTTC

j_gene: TRBJ1-2
len: 15
v_gene: TRBV10-3
d_gene: TRBD1
abundance: -
CDR3aa: CAISQPTGGFYGYTF
CDR3nt: TGTGCCATCAGCCAACCGACAGGGGGCTTCTATGGCTACACCTTC

j_gene: TRBJ2-1
len: 15
v_gene: TRBV9
d_gene: TRBD2
abundance: -
CDR3aa: CASSASGGAGNEQFF
CDR3nt: TGTGCCAGCAGCGCCAGCGGGGGGGCCGGGAATGAGCAGTTCTTC

j_gene: TRBJ2-5
len: 14
v_gene: TRBV9
d_gene: -
abundance: -
CDR3aa: CASSVAGSLETQYF
CDR3nt: TGTGCCAGCAGCGTAGCAGGGTCGCTCGAGACCCAGTACTTC

j_gene: TRBJ1-5
len: 15
v_gene: TRBV7-7
d_gene: -
abundance: -
CDR3aa: CASSLMPENNQPQHF
CDR3nt: TGTGCTAGCAGCCTTATGCCGGAGAACAATCAGCCCCAGCATTTT